The 17 T cell receptor beta chains listed next were all sequenced from one sample in a study of blood T cell repertoires in COVID-19. The protocol was immunoSEQ multiplex PCR, while the TCRdb copy is restricted to in-frame clones and leaves out a portion. Seen here are roughly 150,000 clones, 75% to 90% observed once, and the top ten hold around 2.5%. Specimen: peripheral blood. All receptors come from a woman aged 65 to 85 with acute or convalescent COVID-19.

As DNA, the CDR3 is TGTGCCAGCAGCTTAAGACAGGATAATGAAAAACTGTTTTTT. Translating it yields CASSLRQDNEKLFF. The chain is built from TRBV7-9 and TRBJ1-4; maybe TRBD1 (6 bases). The CDR3 has 14 amino acids. V lost 2 bases and J 4 bases, leaving 8 bases between the germline ends. Germline-derived CDR1 and CDR2 are SEHNR and FQNEAQ (reference sequence).

The V and J genes are TRBV5-1 and TRBJ2-4, with D tentatively TRBD2 (5 bases). Germline V gene sequence: CDR1 SGHRS, CDR2 YFSETQ. Trimming took 0 bases from V and 6 from J, leaving 16 bases between them. The CDR3 runs 16 residues. CDR3 in DNA: TGCGCCAGCAGCTTGGGAGAGGGTTTGGGTTCAAACATTCAGTACTTC. It specifies CASSLGEGLGSNIQYF.

The rearrangement links TRBV29-1 to TRBJ1-3; no reliable D call. Germline V gene lookup returns CDR1 SQVTM and CDR2 ANQGSEA. V was trimmed by 4 bases and J by 0 bases, leaving 16 bases between them. This CDR3 region has 16 residues. CDR3 sequence (DNA): TGCAGCGTTGTTAGTGATGGCGGCCACTCTGGAAACACCATATATTTT. Its translation is CSVVSDGGHSGNTIYF.

This rearrangement joins TRBV5-6 to TRBJ1-2, with a possible D match to TRBD1 (5 bases). CDR1 is SGHDT, CDR2 YYEEEE, per germline. V lost 0 bases, J lost 4 bases, and 19 bases lay in between. The CDR3 runs 17 residues. CDR3 region: CASSLAGADNRTYGYTF. The CDR3 DNA reads as TGTGCCAGCAGCTTGGCTGGTGCTGACAACAGGACCTATGGCTACACCTTC.

The gene calls are TRBV6-5 and TRBJ2-7; TRBD1 agrees at 10 bases. V gave up 6 bases and J gave up 2 bases; unmatched junction bases: 4. The CDR3 has 14 amino acids. Germline V gives CDR1 MNHEY, CDR2 SVGAGI. The CDR3 reads CASSRDRGAYEQYV. Written as DNA, the CDR3 is TGTGCCAGCAGCCGGGACAGGGGCGCCTACGAGCAGTACGTC.

The chain joins TRBV14 to TRBJ1-1, with a tentative D call TRBD1 (5 bases). Germline V gives CDR1 SGHDN, CDR2 FVKESK. The CDR3 extends over 15 amino acids. The V end lost 0 bases, the J end lost 4 bases, and 12 bases lay between the germline ends. As DNA, the CDR3 is TGTGCCAGCAGCCAAGATCCAGGGCGAGTCACTGAAGCTTTCTTT. It specifies CASSQDPGRVTEAFF.

The rearrangement links TRBV24-1 to TRBJ2-4; perhaps TRBD1 as D (6 bases). The germline V gene has CDR1 KGHDR and CDR2 SFDVKD. This CDR3 region has 15 residues. Trimming stripped 2 bases from V and 9 bases from J, with 16 bases between. For the CDR3, the DNA is TGTGCCACCAGTGATTCCACGGACAGTCGGGGCATTCAGTACTTC. Its translation is CATSDSTDSRGIQYF.

This chain joins TRBV11-2 and TRBJ2-1, with 7 bases matching TRBD1. With 5 bases clipped from V and 3 bases from J, the junction kept 7 bases outside the gene matches. CDR1 and CDR2 from the germline V gene are SGHAT and FQNNGV. The CDR3 consists of 15 residues. The DNA of the CDR3 is TGTGCCAGCAGCGACCGGACAGGTAACTACAATGAGCAGTTCTTC. Protein product: CASSDRTGNYNEQFF.

In DNA form, the CDR3 reads TGTGCCAGCAGCTCCCAGGGGGCGAGGAGAAATGAGCAGTTCTTC. This encodes CASSSQGARRNEQFF. V and J are TRBV7-3 and TRBJ2-1, with TRBD1 identical over 8 bases. Germline-derived CDR1 and CDR2 are SGHTA and FQGTGA. V gave up 4 bases and J gave up 7 bases; unmatched junction bases: 9. The CDR3 is made up of 15 amino acids.

The chain uses TRBV6-5 and TRBJ1-2; a weak D match, TRBD1 (6 bases). The germline V and J ends were trimmed by 0 bases and 4 bases, with 12 bases remaining between them. The CDR3 is 15 amino acids. Germline loops: CDR1 MNHEY, CDR2 SVGAGI. CDR3 sequence reads: CASSYSRTAFYGYTF. The DNA of the CDR3 is TGTGCCAGCAGTTACTCCAGGACAGCTTTCTATGGCTACACCTTC.

This chain links TRBV4-1 with TRBJ2-3, with TRBD2 matching 8 bases. This CDR3 contains 17 residues. Germline V lookup: CDR1 MGHRA, CDR2 YSYEKL. Trimming removed 1 base from V and 2 bases from J; junction bases left unmatched: 8. CDR3 loop: CASSQAQRGTSTDTQYF. In DNA, the CDR3 is TGCGCCAGCAGCCAAGCCCAGCGGGGGACGTCCACAGATACGCAGTATTTT.

This clone was found once. V gene TRBV15 combines with J gene TRBJ2-5, with D perhaps matching TRBD2 (5 bases). Trimming left V 3 bases short and J 2 bases short, with 16 bases between. This CDR3 comprises 16 residues. Germline values: CDR1 LNHNV, CDR2 YYDKDF (reference sequence). The CDR3 here is CATSSGEKRAQETQYF. The CDR3 DNA reads as TGTGCCACCAGCAGCGGGGAGAAGAGGGCTCAAGAGACCCAGTACTTC. The whole variable domain, remainder taken from reference TRBV15 and TRBJ2-5, is DAMVIQNPRYQVTQFGKPVTLSCSQTLNHNVMYWYQQKSSQAPKLLFHYYDKDFNNEADTPDNFQSRRPNTSFCFLDIRSPGLGDTAMYLCATSSGEKRAQETQYFGPGTRLLVL.

This clone was counted once. This rearrangement joins TRBV19 to TRBJ1-5, with D possibly matching TRBD1 (6 bases). Germline CDR1 is LNHDA and CDR2 is SQIVND (reference sequence). The CDR3 is 13 amino acids. V was shortened by 8 bases and J by 3 bases, with 11 bases between the two germline ends. The CDR3 protein is CASRGQFNQPQHF. For the CDR3, the DNA is TGTGCCAGTCGCGGACAGTTCAATCAGCCCCAGCATTTT. The whole variable domain, filled in from reference TRBV19 and TRBJ1-5, reads DGGITQSPKYLFRKEGQNVTLSCEQNLNHDAMYWYRQDPGQGLRLIYYSQIVNDFQKGDIAEGYSVSREKKESFPLTVTSAQKNPTAFYLCASRGQFNQPQHFGDGTRLSIL.

This chain connects TRBV2 to TRBJ1-6; 9 bases are a match to TRBD1. Losses at the gene ends were 7 bases for V and 7 bases for J; bases not matched to a gene: 5. Germline V gene data show CDR1 as SNHLY and CDR2 as FYNNEI. This CDR3 has 14 amino acids. The CDR3 DNA sequence: TGTGCCAGCACCAGGGACAGGGCAAATTCACCCCTCCACTTT. Encoded protein: CASTRDRANSPLHF.

The table lists this clone with a count of one. V usage is TRBV13 and J usage is TRBJ1-1, with D possibly being TRBD1 (6 bases). This CDR3 has 14 amino acids. Trimming cost V 4 bases and J 6 bases, with 15 bases left between them. The V gene's germline CDR1 is PRHDT and CDR2 FYEKMQ (reference sequence). CDR3 nucleotides: TGTGCCAGCAGCTCCTACTCGGGGGGGCCTGAAGCTTTCTTT. Its translation: CASSSYSGGPEAFF.

CDR3: CASSLGQGNYGYTF. The CDR3 coding sequence is TGTGCCAGCAGTCTGGGGCAGGGTAACTATGGCTACACCTTC. The chain uses TRBV2 and TRBJ1-2; weak D call: TRBD1 (5 bases). The CDR3 runs 14 residues. CDR1 is SNHLY and CDR2 is FYNNEI in the germline V gene. Trimming took 5 bases from V and 1 from J, leaving 11 bases between them.

The sample holds one count of this clone. The chain carries TRBV5-1 and TRBJ1-1, with a weak D call TRBD1 (6 bases). Germline assignment: CDR1 SGHRS and CDR2 YFSETQ. V was clipped by 4 bases and J by 3 bases, with 16 bases between them. The CDR3 loop spans 15 amino acids. For the CDR3, the DNA is TGCGCCAGCAGCCCCACCACAGGGCTAGACACTGAAGCTTTCTTT. Its translation: CASSPTTGLDTEAFF.